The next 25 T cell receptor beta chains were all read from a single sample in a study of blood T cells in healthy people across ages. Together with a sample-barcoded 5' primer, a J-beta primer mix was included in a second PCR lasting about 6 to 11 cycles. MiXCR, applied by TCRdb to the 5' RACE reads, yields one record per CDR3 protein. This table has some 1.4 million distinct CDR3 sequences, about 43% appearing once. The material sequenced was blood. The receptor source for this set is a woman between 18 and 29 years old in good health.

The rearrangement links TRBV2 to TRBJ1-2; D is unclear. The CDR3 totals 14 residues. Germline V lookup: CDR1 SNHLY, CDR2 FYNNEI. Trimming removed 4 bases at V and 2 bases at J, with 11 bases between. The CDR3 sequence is CASSGQDGNYGYTF. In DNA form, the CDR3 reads TGTGCCAGCAGTGGTCAGGACGGAAACTATGGCTACACCTTC.

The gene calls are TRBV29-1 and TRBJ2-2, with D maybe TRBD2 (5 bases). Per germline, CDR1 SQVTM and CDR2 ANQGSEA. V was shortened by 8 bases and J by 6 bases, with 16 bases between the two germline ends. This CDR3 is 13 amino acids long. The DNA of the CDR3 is TGCAGCACCGTGGAGGCACGATCCGGGGAGCTGTTTTTT. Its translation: CSTVEARSGELFF.

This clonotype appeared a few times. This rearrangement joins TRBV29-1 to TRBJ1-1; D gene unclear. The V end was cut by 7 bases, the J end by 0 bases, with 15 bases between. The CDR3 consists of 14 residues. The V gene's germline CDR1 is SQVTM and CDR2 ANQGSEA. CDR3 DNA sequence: TGCAGCGCGACCCTGACGGCGATGAACACTGAAGCTTTCTTT. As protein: CSATLTAMNTEAFF. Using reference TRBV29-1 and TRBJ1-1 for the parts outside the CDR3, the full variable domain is SAVISQKPSRDICQRGTSLTIQCQVDSQVTMMFWYRQQPGQSLTLIATANQGSEATYESGFVIDKFPISRPNLTFSTLTVSNMSPEDSSIYLCSATLTAMNTEAFFGQGTRLTVV.

CDR3 loop: CASRAGSDEKLFF. DNA for the CDR3: TGCGCCAGCAGGGCAGGGAGTGATGAAAAACTGTTTTTT. The rearrangement uses TRBV5-1 and TRBJ1-4; a possible D gene is TRBD1 (5 bases). This CDR3 is 13 amino acids long. Germline CDR1 SGHRS, CDR2 YFSETQ. V was clipped by 5 bases and J by 6 bases, with 11 bases between them.

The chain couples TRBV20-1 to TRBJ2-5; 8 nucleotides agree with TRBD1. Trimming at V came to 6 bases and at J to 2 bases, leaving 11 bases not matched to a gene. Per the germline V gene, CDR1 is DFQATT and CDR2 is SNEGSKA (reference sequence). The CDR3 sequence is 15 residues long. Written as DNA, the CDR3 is TGCAGTGCCGGGGTCAGGGGGCGCTGGCAAGAGACCCAGTACTTC. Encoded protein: CSAGVRGRWQETQYF.

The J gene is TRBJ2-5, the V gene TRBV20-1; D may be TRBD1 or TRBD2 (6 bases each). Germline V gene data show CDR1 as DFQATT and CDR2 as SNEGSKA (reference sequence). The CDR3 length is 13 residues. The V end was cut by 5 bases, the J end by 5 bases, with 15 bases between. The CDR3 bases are TGCAGTGCTCTTGCCCCGGGGGCGGAGACCCAGTACTTC. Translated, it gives CSALAPGAETQYF.

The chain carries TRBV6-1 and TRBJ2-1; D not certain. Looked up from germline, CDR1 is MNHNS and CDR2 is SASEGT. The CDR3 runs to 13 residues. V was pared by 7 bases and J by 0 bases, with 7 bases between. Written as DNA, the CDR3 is TGTGCCAGCAACACCAACTCCTACAATGAGCAGTTCTTC. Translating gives CASNTNSYNEQFF.

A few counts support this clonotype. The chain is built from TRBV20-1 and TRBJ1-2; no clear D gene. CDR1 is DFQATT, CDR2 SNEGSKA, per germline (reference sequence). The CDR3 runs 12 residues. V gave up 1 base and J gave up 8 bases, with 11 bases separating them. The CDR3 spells CSARVSAGGYTF. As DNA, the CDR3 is TGCAGTGCTAGAGTCTCGGCGGGGGGCTACACCTTC.

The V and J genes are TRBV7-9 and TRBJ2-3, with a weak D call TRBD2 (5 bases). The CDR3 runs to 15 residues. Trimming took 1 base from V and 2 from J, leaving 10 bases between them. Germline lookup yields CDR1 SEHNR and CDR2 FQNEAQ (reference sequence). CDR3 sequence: CASSLGAELTDTQYF. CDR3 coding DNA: TGTGCCAGCAGCTTAGGAGCGGAGCTCACAGATACGCAGTATTTT.

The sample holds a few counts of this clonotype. The CDR3 reads CSVARGAEIYGYTF. CDR3 coding DNA: TGCAGCGTCGCCCGGGGGGCGGAGATCTATGGCTACACCTTC. The V and J genes are TRBV29-1 and TRBJ1-2, with D possibly TRBD1 on 6 matching bases. The CDR3 contains 14 residues. The V gene's germline CDR1 is SQVTM and CDR2 ANQGSEA. The germline V and J ends were trimmed by 6 bases and 4 bases, with 18 bases remaining between them.

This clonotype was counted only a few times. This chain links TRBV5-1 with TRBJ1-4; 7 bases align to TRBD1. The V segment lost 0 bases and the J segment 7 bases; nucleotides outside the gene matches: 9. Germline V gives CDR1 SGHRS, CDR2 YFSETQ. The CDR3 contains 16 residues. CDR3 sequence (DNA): TGCGCCAGCAGCTTGGGGTCGGGACAGAATATTGAAAAACTGTTTTTT. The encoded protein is CASSLGSGQNIEKLFF. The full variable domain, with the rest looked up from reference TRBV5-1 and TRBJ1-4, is KAGVTQTPRYLIKTRGQQVTLSCSPISGHRSVSWYQQTPGQGLQFLFEYFSETQRNKGNFPGRFSGRQFSNSRSEMNVSTLELGDSALYLCASSLGSGQNIEKLFFGSGTQLSVL.

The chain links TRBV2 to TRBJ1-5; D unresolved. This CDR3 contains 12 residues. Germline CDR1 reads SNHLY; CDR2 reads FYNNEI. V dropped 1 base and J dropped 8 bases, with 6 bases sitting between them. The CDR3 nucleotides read TGTGCCAGCAGTGAAGGGAATAAGCCCCAGCATTTT. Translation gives CASSEGNKPQHF.

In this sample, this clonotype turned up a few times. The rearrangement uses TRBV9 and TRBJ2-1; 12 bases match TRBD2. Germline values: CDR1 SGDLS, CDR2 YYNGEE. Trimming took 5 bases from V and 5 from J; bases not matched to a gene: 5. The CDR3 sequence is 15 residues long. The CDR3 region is CASSVRLAGDNEQFF. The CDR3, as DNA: TGTGCCAGCAGTGTACGACTAGCGGGAGACAATGAGCAGTTCTTC.

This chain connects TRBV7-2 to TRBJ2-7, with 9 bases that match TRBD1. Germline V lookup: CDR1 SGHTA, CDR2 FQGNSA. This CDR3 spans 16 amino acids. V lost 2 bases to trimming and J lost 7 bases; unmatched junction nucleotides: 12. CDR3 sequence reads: CASSLSRDRVYNEQYF. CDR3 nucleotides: TGTGCCAGCAGCTTATCCCGGGACAGGGTCTACAATGAGCAGTACTTC.

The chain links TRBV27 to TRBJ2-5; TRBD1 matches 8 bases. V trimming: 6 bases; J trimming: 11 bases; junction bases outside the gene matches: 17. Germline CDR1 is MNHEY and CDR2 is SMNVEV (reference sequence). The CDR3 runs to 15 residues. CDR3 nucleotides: TGTGCCAGCAGATCGGGGGTCTCAGGGGGCAATGAGCAGTACTTC. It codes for CASRSGVSGGNEQYF.

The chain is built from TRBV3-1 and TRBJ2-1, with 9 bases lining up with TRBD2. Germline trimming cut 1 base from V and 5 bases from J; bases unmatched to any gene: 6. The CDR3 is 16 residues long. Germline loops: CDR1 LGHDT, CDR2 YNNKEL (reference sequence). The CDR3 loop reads CASSQVWASGNNEQFF. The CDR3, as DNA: TGTGCCAGCAGCCAAGTTTGGGCTAGCGGGAACAATGAGCAGTTCTTC.

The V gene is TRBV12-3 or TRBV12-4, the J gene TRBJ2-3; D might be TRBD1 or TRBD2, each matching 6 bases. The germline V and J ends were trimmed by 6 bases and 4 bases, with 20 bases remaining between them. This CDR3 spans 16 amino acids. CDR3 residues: CASSPTGFSGADTQYF. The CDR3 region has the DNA TGTGCCAGCAGCCCGACAGGTTTTTCGGGGGCAGATACGCAGTATTTT.

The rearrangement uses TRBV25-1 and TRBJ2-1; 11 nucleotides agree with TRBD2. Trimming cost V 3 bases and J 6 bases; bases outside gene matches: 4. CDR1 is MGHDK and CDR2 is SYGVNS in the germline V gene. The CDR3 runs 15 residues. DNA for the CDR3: TGTGCCAGCAGTGATGAACTAGCGGGAGCCAATGAGCAGTTCTTC. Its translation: CASSDELAGANEQFF. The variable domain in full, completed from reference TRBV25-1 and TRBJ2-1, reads EADIYQTPRYLVIGTGKKITLECSQTMGHDKMYWYQQDPGMELHLIHYSYGVNSTEKGDLSSESTVSRIRTEHFPLTLESARPSHTSQYLCASSDELAGANEQFFGPGTRLTVL.

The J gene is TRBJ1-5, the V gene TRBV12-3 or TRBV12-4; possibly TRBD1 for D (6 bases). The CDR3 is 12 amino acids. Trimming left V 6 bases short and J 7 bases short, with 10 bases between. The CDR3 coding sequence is TGTGCCAGCAGCGGGGGCGCGCAGCCCCAGCATTTT. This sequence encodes CASSGGAQPQHF.

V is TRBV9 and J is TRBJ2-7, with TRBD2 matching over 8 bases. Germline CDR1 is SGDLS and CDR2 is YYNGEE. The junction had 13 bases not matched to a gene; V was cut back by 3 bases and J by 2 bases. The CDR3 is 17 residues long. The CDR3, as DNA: TGTGCCAGCAGCGAGAGACTAGCGCCGTTGAGTACCTACGAGCAGTACTTC. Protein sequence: CASSERLAPLSTYEQYF.

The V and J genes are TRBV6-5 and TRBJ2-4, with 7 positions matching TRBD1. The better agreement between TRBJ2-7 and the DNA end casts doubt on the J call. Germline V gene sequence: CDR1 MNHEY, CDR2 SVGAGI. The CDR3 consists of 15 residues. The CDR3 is CASSYSSRGTYEQYF. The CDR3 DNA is TGTGCCAGCAGTTACAGCTCCAGGGGGACCTACGAGCAGTACTTC.

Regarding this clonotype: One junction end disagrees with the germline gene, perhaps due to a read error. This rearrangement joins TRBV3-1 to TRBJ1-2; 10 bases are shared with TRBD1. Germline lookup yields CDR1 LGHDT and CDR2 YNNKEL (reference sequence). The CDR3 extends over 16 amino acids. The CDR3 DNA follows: TGTGCCTGCAGCCAAGTACCGACAGGGGGCGCGGATGGCTACACCTTC. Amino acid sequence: CACSQVPTGGADGYTF.

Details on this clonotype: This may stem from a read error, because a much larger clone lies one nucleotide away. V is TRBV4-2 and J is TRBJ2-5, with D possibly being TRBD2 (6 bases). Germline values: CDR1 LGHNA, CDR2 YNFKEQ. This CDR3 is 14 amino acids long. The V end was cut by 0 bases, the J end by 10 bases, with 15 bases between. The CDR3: CASSQDITSFGQYF. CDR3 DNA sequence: TGTGCCAGCAGCCAAGATATAACTAGCTTCGGCCAGTACTTC.

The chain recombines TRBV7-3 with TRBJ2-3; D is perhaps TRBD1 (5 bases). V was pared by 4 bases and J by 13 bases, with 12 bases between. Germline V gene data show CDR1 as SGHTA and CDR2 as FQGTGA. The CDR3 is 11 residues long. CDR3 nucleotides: TGTGCCAGCAGCTCCGGACACGTCAAGTATTTT. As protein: CASSSGHVKYF.

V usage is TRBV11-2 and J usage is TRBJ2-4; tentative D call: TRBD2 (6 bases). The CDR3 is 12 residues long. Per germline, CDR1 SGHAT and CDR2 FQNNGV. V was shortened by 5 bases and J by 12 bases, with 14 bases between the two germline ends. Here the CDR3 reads CASSPLAGSQYF. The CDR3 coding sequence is TGTGCCAGCAGCCCACTAGCAGGGTCTCAGTACTTC.